This TCR beta chain was identified in a study of OX40 agonist ivuxolimab in advanced cancers. In the study overall: Those treated in dose escalation had hepatocellular carcinoma, melanoma, renal cell cancer or head and neck cancer.

As concerns this clone: Antigen: not known.

CDR1 ENHRY and CDR2 SYGVKD come from the germline V gene. This CDR3 has 15 amino acids. The V gene end was trimmed by 11 bases and the J gene end by 5 bases; junction bases not matched to a gene: 16. Study-wide results and caveats: Doses of 0.1 to 3.0 mg/kg were accompanied by clonal expansion of CD4+ and CD8+ blood T cells by week 6. Among expanded peripheral T cells, antigen specificity went undetermined.

The protocol was immunoSEQ multiplex PCR, while the TCRdb copy is restricted to in-frame clones and leaves out a portion. The table lists about 80,000 clones, 90% to 95% of them singletons, with around 0.7% in the top ten. This receptor was taken from an adult with an advanced solid tumor such as melanoma, head and neck, liver or kidney cancer. The material was CD4+ or CD8+ T cells sorted from blood, obtained in a trial of the OX40 agonist ivuxolimab. This rearrangement joins TRBV10-3 to TRBJ2-3, with 7 bases matching TRBD1. The CDR3 DNA reads as TGTGCCTCAAGGACAGGTTCAAATTGGGGAGATACGCAGTATTTT. As protein: CASRTGSNWGDTQYF.